A single sample is the source of the 2 T cell receptor beta chains below, sequenced in a study of blood T cell repertoires in COVID-19. Clones were read by immunoSEQ multiplex PCR, and TCRdb kept only the in-frame ones, dropping some. In the table there are approximately 170,000 clones, roughly 80% of which are singletons. The material sequenced was peripheral blood. These receptor sequences come from a woman of 80 years or more with acute or convalescent COVID-19.

The V call is TRBV7-2, the J call TRBJ1-2; 7 positions match TRBD1. Trimming took 5 bases from V and 8 from J; bases not matched to a gene: 14. This CDR3 has 15 amino acids. Germline lookup yields CDR1 SGHTA and CDR2 FQGNSA. For the CDR3, the DNA is TGTGCCAGCAGCCCCACAAAAGGGGGCAGGTCGGGCTACACCTTC. This codes for CASSPTKGGRSGYTF.

In its sample, this clone was seen once. The rearrangement uses TRBV4-1 and TRBJ2-7; TRBD2 matches at 9 bases. The CDR3 is made up of 15 amino acids. Germline CDR1 MGHRA, CDR2 YSYEKL. V lost 7 bases and J lost 0; bases outside the gene matches: 7. For the CDR3, the DNA is TGCGCCAGCACCCCCACTAGCGGGTCCTCCTACGAGCAGTACTTC. Protein product: CASTPTSGSSYEQYF.